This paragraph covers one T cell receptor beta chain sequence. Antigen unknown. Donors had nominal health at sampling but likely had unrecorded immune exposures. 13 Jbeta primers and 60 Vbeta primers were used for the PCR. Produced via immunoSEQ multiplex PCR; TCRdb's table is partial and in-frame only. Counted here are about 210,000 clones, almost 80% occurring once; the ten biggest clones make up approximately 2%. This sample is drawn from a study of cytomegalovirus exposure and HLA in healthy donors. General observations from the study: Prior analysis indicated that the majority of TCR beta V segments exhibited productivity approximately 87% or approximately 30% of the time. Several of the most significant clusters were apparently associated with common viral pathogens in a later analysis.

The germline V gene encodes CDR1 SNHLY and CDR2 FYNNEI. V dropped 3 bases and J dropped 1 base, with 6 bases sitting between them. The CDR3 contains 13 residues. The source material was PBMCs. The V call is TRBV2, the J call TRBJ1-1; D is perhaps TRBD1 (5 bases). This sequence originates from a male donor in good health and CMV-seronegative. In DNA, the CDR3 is TGTGCCAGCAGTGAGCAGGGGAACACTGAAGCTTTCTTT. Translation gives CASSEQGNTEAFF. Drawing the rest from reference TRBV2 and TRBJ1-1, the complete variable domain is EPEVTQTPSHQVTQMGQEVILRCVPISNHLYFYWYRQILGQKVEFLVSFYNNEISEKSEIFDDQFSVERPDGSNFTLKIRSTKLEDSAMYFCASSEQGNTEAFFGQGTRLTVV.